This TCR beta chain is from a study of CD8 T cells in Susac syndrome (dated by TCRdb to between 2018 and 2021). For context, the study as a whole: Repertoire sequencing was used to test whether CD8+ T cell activation and differentiation in Susac syndrome was antigen driven.

Notes on this clonotype: Its antigen remains unidentified. Qualities for individual bases were not recorded, and no much larger clone is one base off.

Peripheral blood CD8+ and CD4+ T cells from healthy donors, Susac syndrome patients and multiple sclerosis patients were profiled by high-throughput TCR beta sequencing. Healthy donors were age- and sex-matched controls. Bulk CD8+ and CD4+ T cells were purified by magnetic negative isolation, while CD8+ TEMRA cells were enriched using FACS. Blood was collected in EDTA tubes and processed within 24 hours, with PBMCs isolated through density gradient centrifugation. PBMCs intended for TCR sequencing were cryopreserved in liquid nitrogen and were subsequently thawed in a 37 degrees C water bath. Purity of sorted or isolated CD4+, CD8+ and CD8+ TEMRA cells was at least 90%. The germline ends are 14 bases apart after V is trimmed by 6 bases and J by 2 bases. From its cysteine to its phenylalanine, the CDR3 spans 13 amino acids. Only the CDR3 part of the read is kept: 39 bases, read in frame from the first base. CDR1 SQVTM and CDR2 ANQGSEA were looked up in the germline V gene.

RNA was extracted using the RNeasy kit, and roughly 0.5 to 1 ug of the RNA was reverse transcribed with random hexamers. TCR beta CDR3 regions were amplified with the immunoSEQ multiplex PCR assay covering 54 Vbeta and 13 Jbeta segments. PCR amplification bias was corrected using a synthetic template baseline for primer optimization and computational correction. Per the original workflow: Reads were assigned to V, D and J genes according to IMGT and analyzed in immunoSEQ Analyzer, with only productive sequences retained. To calculate clonality, Shannon entropy was normalized by log2 of the number of productive unique sequences and then subtracted from one. Public and private clones were assessed among the 100 most prevalent clones of each patient and control. Clones were defined as Susac-specific when absent from the healthy and MS cohorts, from 1052 published viral clones and from other ImmuneACCESS disease sequences. The public sequencing data were trimmed at Q25 with fastp and processed into clonotypes with MiXCR by TCRdb, which kept only in-frame beta chains. Duplicate CDR3 protein sequences are folded into a single record with the most common DNA and genes. V and J calls and clone size were set by TCRdb, not the authors. The sample contains about 120,000 distinct CDR3 sequences, about 93% of them found a single time. Roughly 0.14% of the sample goes to the ten largest clones.

General findings and caveats noted by the study authors: The number of individuals in the TCR sequencing and HLA analysis was recognized as being relatively small.

This clonotype was sampled from a human donor in good health. Sequenced sample: CD4+ T cells from PBMCs. The V gene is TRBV29-1 and the J gene is TRBJ2-7, with the D gene too uncertain to name. Read as DNA, the sequence is TGCAGCGTACGAACGGGCGGAACCTACGAGCAGTACTTC. It codes for CSVRTGGTYEQYF.